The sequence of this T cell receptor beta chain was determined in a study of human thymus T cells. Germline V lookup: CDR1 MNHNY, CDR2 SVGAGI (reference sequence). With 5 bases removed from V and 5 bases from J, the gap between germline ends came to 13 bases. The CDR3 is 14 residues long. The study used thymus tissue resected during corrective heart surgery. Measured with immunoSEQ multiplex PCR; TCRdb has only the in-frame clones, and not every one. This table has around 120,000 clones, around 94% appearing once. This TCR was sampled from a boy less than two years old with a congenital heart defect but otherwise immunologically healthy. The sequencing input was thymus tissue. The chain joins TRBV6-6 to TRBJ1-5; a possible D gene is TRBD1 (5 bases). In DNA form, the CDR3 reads TGTGCCAGCAGTGAGAGACAGAGTGATCAGCCCCAGCATTTT. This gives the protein CASSERQSDQPQHF.